The 10 T cell receptor beta chains given below trace back to one sample, sequenced in a study of CD8 T cells in ankylosing spondylitis. From the 5' RACE reads, TCRdb called clonotypes with MiXCR, one entry per CDR3 protein. The data show 250,000 to 350,000 distinct CDR3 sequences, 15% to 20% seen once. The specimen was blood, either unsorted or a sorted T cell fraction (not recorded which). Source of these receptors: a male donor with ankylosing spondylitis or in good health (not recorded which).

This clonotype was observed a handful of times. The rearrangement uses TRBV5-1 and TRBJ2-3; D may be TRBD1 (5 bases). The CDR3 is 14 amino acids. Trimming left V 4 bases short and J 4 bases short, with 13 bases between. The V gene's germline CDR1 is SGHRS and CDR2 YFSETQ. CDR3 amino acids: CASSPVLQADTQYF. The CDR3 DNA reads TGCGCCAGCAGCCCGGTCCTACAGGCAGATACGCAGTATTTT. The whole variable domain, filled in from reference TRBV5-1 and TRBJ2-3, reads KAGVTQTPRYLIKTRGQQVTLSCSPISGHRSVSWYQQTPGQGLQFLFEYFSETQRNKGNFPGRFSGRQFSNSRSEMNVSTLELGDSALYLCASSPVLQADTQYFGPGTRLTVL.

The V and J genes are TRBV5-1 and TRBJ2-3, with 9 bases lining up with TRBD2. The CDR3 is 17 residues long. CDR1 is SGHRS and CDR2 is YFSETQ in the germline V gene. Unmatched junction bases numbered 6, after V lost 0 bases and J lost 1 base. In DNA form, the CDR3 reads TGCGCCAGCAGCTTGGAGCCAGCGGGAGGCGGCACAGATACGCAGTATTTT. This gives the protein CASSLEPAGGGTDTQYF.

The J gene is TRBJ2-2, the V gene TRBV5-1, with D possibly TRBD1 on 6 matching bases. Per germline, CDR1 SGHRS and CDR2 YFSETQ. The length of the CDR3 is 15 residues. Trimming left V 1 base short and J 7 bases short, with 14 bases between. The CDR3 here is CASSLPIPDSGELFF. Written as DNA, the CDR3 is TGCGCCAGCAGCTTGCCGATCCCGGACAGCGGGGAGCTGTTTTTT.

This clonotype was counted a few times. The chain uses TRBV29-1 and TRBJ2-1, with TRBD2 matching over 11 bases. V trimming: 4 bases; J trimming: 8 bases; junction bases outside the gene matches: 25. The CDR3 consists of 20 residues. From germline, CDR1 is SQVTM and CDR2 ANQGSEA. The CDR3 is CSVADVGGFASGRMLDEQFF. The CDR3 DNA sequence: TGCAGCGTTGCCGACGTAGGGGGTTTCGCTAGCGGGAGGATGCTCGATGAGCAGTTCTTC.

The chain has TRBV12-3 or TRBV12-4 and TRBJ1-4; D gene ambiguous. V gave up 10 bases and J gave up 5 bases, with 17 bases separating them. CDR3 length: 14 amino acids. This CDR3 reads CAILESASNEKLFF. The CDR3 nucleotides are TGTGCCATCCTGGAATCAGCCTCAAATGAAAAACTGTTTTTT.

This clonotype was counted once. The chain carries TRBV7-9 and TRBJ2-2; TRBD2 matches at 7 bases. Trimming at V came to 3 bases and at J to 5 bases, leaving 3 bases not matched to a gene. Germline V gene data show CDR1 as SEHNR and CDR2 as FQNEAQ (reference sequence). The CDR3 consists of 14 residues. For the CDR3, the DNA is TGTGCCAGCAGCTTTAAGGGAGGGACCGGGGAGCTGTTTTTT. Translated, it gives CASSFKGGTGELFF.

This chain connects TRBV6-1 to TRBJ2-2; D assignment may be TRBD1 or TRBD2 (5 bases each). This CDR3 region has 15 residues. Looked up from germline, CDR1 is MNHNS and CDR2 is SASEGT. V was shortened by 6 bases and J by 6 bases, with 17 bases between the two germline ends. The CDR3 here is CASSPYRGEAGELFF. The CDR3 DNA is TGTGCCAGCAGCCCCTACCGGGGCGAGGCCGGGGAGCTGTTTTTT.

The chain uses TRBV20-1 and TRBJ1-1; D is ambiguous. Germline assignment: CDR1 DFQATT and CDR2 SNEGSKA (reference sequence). Deletions cut 1 base from V and 1 base from J, with 10 bases between. The CDR3 length is 14 residues. The CDR3 nucleotides are TGCAGTGCTAGAGGTAGTTTCTCGAACACTGAAGCTTTCTTT. As protein: CSARGSFSNTEAFF.

CDR3 in amino acids: CASSYTSEAFF. The CDR3 DNA reads as TGTGCCAGCAGTTATACGTCTGAAGCTTTCTTT. The rearrangement joins TRBV6-6 to TRBJ1-1; D gene unclear. This CDR3 has 11 residues. Germline assignment: CDR1 MNHNY and CDR2 SVGAGI (reference sequence). With 3 bases removed from V and 6 bases from J, the gap between germline ends came to 5 bases.

This clonotype has a handful of counts. The V call is TRBV10-2, the J call TRBJ1-5; D is uncertain. V was trimmed by 0 bases and J by 4 bases, leaving 7 bases between them. Per germline, CDR1 WSHSY and CDR2 SAAADI. CDR3 length: 14 residues. The CDR3 sequence is CASSESGLNQPQHF. The CDR3 DNA sequence: TGCGCCAGCAGTGAGTCGGGGTTGAATCAGCCCCAGCATTTT.